The T cell receptor beta chain described here comes from a study of tumor-infiltrating lymphocytes in primary liver carcinoma. Unsorted whole blood supplied the RNA, and germline DNA was extracted too. In this sample, this clonotype turned up many times. CDR3 length equals 13 residues. V was pared by 1 base and J by 5 bases, with 6 bases between. Germline V CDR1 and CDR2: MGHRA, YSYEKL. The input was 400 to 500 ng total RNA; TCR beta cDNA was made from it with a constant-region primer. Libraries of TCR beta came from three nested multiplex PCR rounds with slightly modified ARM-PCR. TRBV1-TRBV30 forward and Cbeta reverse primers drove the first two roughly 10-cycle rounds. MiXCR was run by TCRdb on the multiplex PCR reads, yielding one entry per CDR3 protein. The sample includes 330,000 or so distinct CDR3 sequences, 65% seen only once; the top ten take under 8%.

Specimen: peripheral blood. The V gene is TRBV4-1, the J gene TRBJ2-1; no firm D call. The sequence came from a man aged 35 to 55 with primary liver carcinoma and hepatitis B virus infection. CDR3 DNA sequence: TGCGCCAGCAGCCAAGTGGGGAACAATGAGCAGTTCTTC. As protein: CASSQVGNNEQFF.